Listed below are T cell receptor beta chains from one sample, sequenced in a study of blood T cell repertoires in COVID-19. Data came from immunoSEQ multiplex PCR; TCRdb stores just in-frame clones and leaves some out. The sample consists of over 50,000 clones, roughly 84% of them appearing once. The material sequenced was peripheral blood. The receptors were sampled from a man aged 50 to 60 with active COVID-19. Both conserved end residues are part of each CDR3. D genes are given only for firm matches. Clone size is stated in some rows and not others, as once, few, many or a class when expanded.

CASTKGQQISNQPQHF | TGTGCCAGTACCAAGGGACAGCAAATTAGCAATCAGCCCCAGCATTTT | TRBJ1-5 | TRBD1 | TRBV19 | -
CASSSTGYNEQFF | TGTGCCAGCAGTTCGACAGGGTACAATGAGCAGTTCTTC | TRBJ2-1 | TRBD1 | TRBV27 | -
CSVEDPGTGRNEQFF | TGCAGCGTTGAAGATCCGGGGACAGGGAGAAATGAGCAGTTCTTC | TRBJ2-1 | TRBD1 | TRBV29-1 | -
CASSITRTGVSYNEQFF | TGTGCCAGTAGTATAACTAGGACAGGTGTCTCCTACAATGAGCAGTTCTTC | TRBJ2-1 | TRBD1 | TRBV19 | -
CASSLRDRGRYEQYF | TGTGCCAGCAGCCTTAGGGACAGGGGAAGGTACGAGCAGTACTTC | TRBJ2-7 | TRBD1 | TRBV5-6 | -
CSVGQFEAGELFF | TGCAGCGTGGGACAGTTTGAGGCCGGGGAGCTGTTTTTT | TRBJ2-2 | TRBD1 | TRBV29-1 | -
CSVGPQETQYF | TGCAGCGTTGGGCCTCAAGAGACCCAGTACTTC | TRBJ2-5 | - | TRBV29-1 | -
CASRRQGNTEAFF | TGTGCCAGCAGAAGACAGGGTAACACTGAAGCTTTCTTT | TRBJ1-1 | TRBD1 | TRBV6-6 | -
CASSLQGEGAVDEQFF | TGCGCCAGCAGCTTACAGGGCGAGGGGGCTGTGGATGAGCAGTTCTTC | TRBJ2-1 | TRBD1 | TRBV5-1 | -
CASRAGGSGANVLTF | TGTGCCAGCCGCGCCGGGGGCTCTGGGGCCAACGTCCTGACTTTC | TRBJ2-6 | - | TRBV9 | -
CASRGPNTGELFF | TGTGCCAGCAGGGGGCCGAACACCGGGGAGCTGTTTTTT | TRBJ2-2 | - | TRBV6-5 | -
CASSNLRGTDTQYF | TGTGCCAGTAGTAATCTACGCGGCACAGATACGCAGTATTTT | TRBJ2-3 | - | TRBV19 | -
CASSLLGGGSYEQYF | TGTGCCAGCAGTTTGTTAGGTGGCGGTTCATACGAGCAGTACTTC | TRBJ2-7 | - | TRBV27 | -
CASSPRDSGRFSTDTQYF | TGTGCCAGCAGCCCCCGGGATAGCGGGAGGTTTAGCACAGATACGCAGTATTTT | TRBJ2-3 | TRBD2 | TRBV7-2 | -
CASSPTGLAGGANTGELFF | TGTGCCAGCTCACCGACGGGACTAGCGGGGGGCGCGAACACCGGGGAGCTGTTTTTT | TRBJ2-2 | TRBD2 | TRBV18 | -
CASSSGQGPETQYF | TGTGCCAGCAGCTCCGGACAGGGTCCGGAGACCCAGTACTTC | TRBJ2-5 | TRBD1 | TRBV7-2 | -
CASSRTGNTEAFF | TGTGCCAGCAGCCGGACAGGGAACACTGAAGCTTTCTTT | TRBJ1-1 | TRBD1 | TRBV3-1/TRBV3-2 | -
CASSPPTGVEHRDTQYF | TGTGCCAGCTCACCACCTACGGGGGTGGAGCACCGAGATACGCAGTATTTT | TRBJ2-3 | - | TRBV18 | -
CASRDQGFYEQYF | TGTGCCAGCAGGGACCAGGGCTTCTACGAGCAGTACTTC | TRBJ2-7 | - | TRBV28 | -
CASATSGDTDTQYF | TGTGCCAGCGCAACTAGCGGCGACACAGATACGCAGTATTTT | TRBJ2-3 | TRBD2 | TRBV11-2 | -
CASSYREGQPQHF | TGTGCCAGCAGTTACAGGGAGGGACAGCCCCAGCATTTT | TRBJ1-5 | - | TRBV7-2 | -
CASSLGLAGADTQYF | TGTGCCAGCAGCTTAGGTCTAGCGGGGGCCGATACGCAGTATTTT | TRBJ2-3 | TRBD2 | TRBV11-3 | -
CASSQIPEGARTDTQYF | TGTGCCAGCAGCCAAATTCCCGAGGGGGCCCGCACAGATACGCAGTATTTT | TRBJ2-3 | TRBD1 | TRBV14 | -
CASSEGTGRGFSPLHF | TGTGCCAGCAGTGAGGGGACAGGGCGAGGTTTTTCACCCCTCCACTTT | TRBJ1-6 | TRBD1 | TRBV6-1 | -
CASSRETNYNEQFF | TGCGCCAGCAGCCGAGAGACTAACTACAATGAGCAGTTCTTC | TRBJ2-1 | - | TRBV4-3 | -
CASSLAVGGSYNEQFF | TGTGCCAGCAGCTTAGCTGTAGGAGGCTCCTACAATGAGCAGTTCTTC | TRBJ2-1 | - | TRBV11-2 | once
CASSLDDRGSTGELFF | TGTGCCAGCAGCTTGGATGACAGGGGGTCTACCGGGGAGCTGTTTTTT | TRBJ2-2 | TRBD1 | TRBV5-4 | -
CASSLPGVRTGELFF | TGTGCCAGCAGTTTACCGGGAGTGAGGACCGGGGAGCTGTTTTTT | TRBJ2-2 | - | TRBV28 | -
CSVVPTQGGVQETQYF | TGCAGCGTTGTCCCGACCCAGGGGGGCGTCCAAGAGACCCAGTACTTC | TRBJ2-5 | - | TRBV29-1 | -
CASVRDSAGFTNYGYTF | TGTGCCAGCGTACGGGACAGCGCAGGTTTTACTAACTATGGCTACACCTTC | TRBJ1-2 | TRBD1 | TRBV2 | -
CASSRESGLTDTQYF | TGTGCCAGTAGTCGCGAAAGCGGGCTCACAGATACGCAGTATTTT | TRBJ2-3 | - | TRBV19 | -
CASSIDLADYEQYF | TGTGCCAGTAGTATAGATCTGGCTGACTACGAGCAGTACTTC | TRBJ2-7 | - | TRBV19 | -
CASSIDRTGIGNNQPQHF | TGTGCCAGTAGTATAGATAGAACAGGGATAGGTAACAATCAGCCCCAGCATTTT | TRBJ1-5 | - | TRBV19 | once
CASSQGRAYEQYF | TGCGCCAGCAGCCAAGGACGGGCCTACGAGCAGTACTTC | TRBJ2-7 | - | TRBV4-3 | -
CASSTGTGGNTGELFF | TGTGCCAGTAGTACCGGGACAGGGGGTAACACCGGGGAGCTGTTTTTT | TRBJ2-2 | TRBD1 | TRBV19 | -
CATSREGGQGAYEQYF | TGTGCCACCAGCAGAGAAGGTGGGCAGGGGGCCTACGAGCAGTACTTC | TRBJ2-7 | TRBD1 | TRBV15 | -
CASSLTGRETQYF | TGTGCCAGCAGTCTGACAGGGCGAGAGACCCAGTACTTC | TRBJ2-5 | TRBD1 | TRBV28 | -
CASAKGDYLSAEQFF | TGTGCCAGCGCTAAGGGGGACTACTTAAGCGCTGAGCAGTTCTTC | TRBJ2-1 | - | TRBV2 | once
CASSLGWGATDRGDEKLFF | TGTGCCAGCAGCCTTGGGTGGGGAGCCACGGACAGGGGAGATGAAAAACTGTTTTTT | TRBJ1-4 | TRBD1 | TRBV5-4 | once
CATSEMGTSGSLYNEQFF | TGTGCCACCAGTGAAATGGGGACTAGCGGGAGCCTATACAATGAGCAGTTCTTC | TRBJ2-1 | TRBD2 | TRBV24-1 | -
CASSARRMDTEAFF | TGTGCCAGCAGCGCGCGGAGGATGGACACTGAAGCTTTCTTT | TRBJ1-1 | - | TRBV9 | -
CASSTLAAGVTTDTQYF | TGTGCCAGCAGTACCTTGGCGGCGGGGGTCACCACAGATACGCAGTATTTT | TRBJ2-3 | TRBD2 | TRBV11-3 | -
CASSVAGGINEQYF | TGTGCCAGCAGCGTAGCGGGAGGGATAAACGAGCAGTACTTC | TRBJ2-7 | TRBD2 | TRBV28 | -
CASSHAGTGVDEQFF | TGCGCCAGCAGCCATGCCGGGACAGGGGTCGATGAGCAGTTCTTC | TRBJ2-1 | TRBD1 | TRBV4-1 | -
CATRGQGANSGANVLTF | TGTGCCACCAGGGGACAGGGGGCGAACTCTGGGGCCAACGTCCTGACTTTC | TRBJ2-6 | TRBD1 | TRBV15 | -
CASSPSYRGTEAFF | TGTGCCAGCAGTCCCTCTTACCGGGGAACTGAAGCTTTCTTT | TRBJ1-1 | - | TRBV28 | -
CASSFAGGLNEQYF | TGTGCCAGCAGTTTTGCGGGAGGGTTGAACGAGCAGTACTTC | TRBJ2-7 | TRBD2 | TRBV27 | few
CASSWTGSSDTQYF | TGTGCCAGCAGCTGGACAGGGTCGTCAGATACGCAGTATTTT | TRBJ2-3 | TRBD1 | TRBV2 | -